The subject of this entry is one TCR beta chain. This sample is part of a study of shared clonotypes between healthy human individuals. Study overall: The people who gave samples were two women and a few men aged 18 to 49.

In the original workflow: Filtering of immunoSEQ junctional sequences could not match full-length read filtering. Using immunoSEQ multiplex PCR, the repertoire was profiled, and TCRdb retains in-frame clones only, with some absent. V, J and clone size were drawn from that table, and D and trimming were deduced from the DNA. The table records more than 850,000 clones, around 78% of them present only once. This TCR derives from a young man in good health. Some clones in this sample may be carry-over from other donors' samples. The sequencing sample was made of memory CD4+ T cells from PBMCs. Subset noted: CD45RA-negative fraction.

Written as DNA, the CDR3 is TGTGCCAGCAGTTTGCTAGGGGATCAGCCCCAGCATTTT. It encodes CASSLLGDQPQHF. V usage is TRBV27 and J usage is TRBJ1-5; TRBD1 might be the D (5 bases). Germline values: CDR1 MNHEY, CDR2 SMNVEV (reference sequence). The V end lost 3 bases, the J end lost 5 bases, and 8 bases lay between the germline ends. The CDR3 consists of 13 residues.